This T cell receptor beta chain was recovered during a study of T cell changes during pregnancy in multiple sclerosis. Some clones are missing from TCRdb's copy, which holds only in-frame ones; the method was immunoSEQ multiplex PCR. The sample gives about 40,000 clones, roughly 93% of which show up once; 0.35% is in the top ten. This clone was recorded once. The germline V gene has CDR1 MGHRA and CDR2 YSYEKL. The CDR3 sequence is 16 residues long. V gave up 4 bases and J gave up 0 bases, with 13 bases separating them. This receptor was identified in a female donor with multiple sclerosis, enrolled in a pregnancy study. The gene calls are TRBV4-1 and TRBJ2-1; perhaps TRBD2 as D (5 bases). Sequencing was performed on CD4+ T cells from peripheral blood mononuclear cells, taken after pregnancy. In nucleotides, the CDR3 is TGCGCCAGCAGCCCCTTAGGACTTCCCTCCTACAATGAGCAGTTCTTC. It codes for CASSPLGLPSYNEQFF.